The clone carrying this T cell receptor (beta chain) was detected a few times. Its antigen remains unidentified. TCRalpha and TCRbeta libraries used 5'RACE with constant-segment primers and UMIs. TCRdb re-derived calls from the 5' RACE reads in MiXCR, one entry per CDR3 protein. Of some 57,000 distinct CDR3 sequences listed, less than 15% are singletons. Germline V CDR1 and CDR2: SGHTA, FQGNSA. V gave up 4 bases and J gave up 4 bases, with 13 bases separating them. CDR3 size: 14 residues. This sample is drawn from a study of T-cell memory formation after mild COVID-19. Study details: Largely, the TCR clusters proved donor specific. Study-wide points: Contracting CD4+ clones were located mainly in CM and EM, and CD8+ clones in EMRA.

V usage is TRBV7-2 and J usage is TRBJ1-1; tentatively, D is TRBD1 (5 bases). The sequence was obtained from a man between 18 and 35 years old who had mild COVID-19 (a few samples of this study predate the infection). Cell type and time point are not known. The sample comprised PBMCs or a T cell subset sorted from them (not recorded which). Here the CDR3 DNA reads TGTGCCAGCAGCTGGGACGCCCGTACCACTGAAGCTTTCTTT. It yields the protein CASSWDARTTEAFF.